The T cell receptor beta chain described here comes from a study of identifying expanded T cells in peripheral blood. Comment on this clone: The antigen is not known.

Germline CDR1 and CDR2: KGHSH and LQKENI. V was trimmed by 0 bases and J by 6 bases, leaving 15 bases between them. This CDR3 region has 16 residues. Collection occurred without any documented infections or immune events in donors. Findings of the study overall: Over about two and four weeks, about 15 and 18 clones changed, versus approximately 1.1 between replicates.

Using immunoSEQ multiplex PCR, the repertoire was profiled, and TCRdb retains in-frame clones only, with some absent. The repertoire includes around 100,000 clones, roughly 88% of them detected once, and 5.5% sits in the top ten. Sequenced input: blood. This clonotype was sampled from a person aged 18 to 75 in good health. This chain links TRBV18 with TRBJ2-1; D may be TRBD1 (6 bases). The CDR3 DNA follows: TGTGCCAGCTCACCACCGAACAGGGAAGAACTCAATGAGCAGTTCTTC. It is translated as CASSPPNREELNEQFF. Full variable domain (rest looked up from reference TRBV18 and TRBJ2-1): NAGVMQNPRHLVRRRGQEARLRCSPMKGHSHVYWYRQLPEEGLKFMVYLQKENIIDESGMPKERFSAEFPKEGPSILRIQQVVRGDSAAYFCASSPPNREELNEQFFGPGTRLTVL.